The 24 T cell receptor beta chains in this list originate from one sample, sequenced in a study of Graves' ophthalmopathy and Graves' hyperthyroidism. Transcripts of RNA were the source for amplifying TCR beta CDR3 regions. Second-round multiplex PCR came after a first-round RT-PCR that employed HTBI primers. TCRdb reprocessed the multiplex PCR reads with MiXCR, giving one entry per CDR3 protein. The table has roughly 400,000 distinct CDR3 sequences, around 20% seen once. Sample: peripheral blood. The receptors were gathered from a woman aged 18-30 years with Graves' ophthalmopathy.

At least ten counts were recorded for this clonotype. The chain joins TRBV7-2 to TRBJ2-7; D possibly uses TRBD1 or TRBD2 (5 bases each). The germline V gene encodes CDR1 SGHTA and CDR2 FQGNSA. This CDR3 is 14 amino acids long. Trimming cost V 5 bases and J 1 base, with 12 bases left between them. The CDR3 coding sequence is TGTGCCAGCAGCCGCTACGGGGCTTCCTACGAGCAGTACTTC. Translated, it gives CASSRYGASYEQYF.

The table lists this clonotype with many counts. The chain employs TRBV9 and TRBJ2-5, with 8 bases identical to TRBD2. The CDR3 is 14 amino acids. V shed 4 bases and J 4 bases; nucleotides not matched to a gene: 6. Germline CDR1 SGDLS, CDR2 YYNGEE. The CDR3 loop is CASSSGLAAETQYF. CDR3 bases: TGTGCCAGCAGCTCTGGACTAGCTGCAGAGACCCAGTACTTC.

The table lists this clonotype with many counts. The chain recombines TRBV28 with TRBJ1-2, with unresolved D. The CDR3 totals 14 residues. The V and J ends lost 5 bases and 4 bases respectively, with 14 bases between them. Germline V gives CDR1 MDHEN, CDR2 SYDVKM. CDR3 coding DNA: TGTGCCAGCAGTCTAACGGGGAATGTCTATGGCTACACCTTC. Amino acids: CASSLTGNVYGYTF.

This clonotype appeared many times. The chain has TRBV12-3 or TRBV12-4 and TRBJ2-7; no firm D call. The V gene lost 7 bases and the J gene lost 5 bases, with 15 bases spanning the gap. The CDR3 has 13 amino acids. The CDR3 reads CASTSLFGHEQYF. The CDR3 nucleotides are TGTGCCAGCACCTCCCTTTTCGGTCACGAGCAGTACTTC.

This clonotype was recorded at least ten times. V gene TRBV18 combines with J gene TRBJ1-5, with D unclear. CDR3 length: 15 amino acids. V was pared by 2 bases and J by 0 bases, with 8 bases between. Per the germline V gene, CDR1 is KGHSH and CDR2 is LQKENI. In nucleotides, the CDR3 is TGTGCCAGCTCACCATTAGGGAATAGCAATCAGCCCCAGCATTTT. Translation: CASSPLGNSNQPQHF.

There are a few counts of this clonotype. This chain uses TRBV6-1 with TRBJ2-7, with D tentatively TRBD2 (7 bases). The V end lost 1 base, the J end lost 5 bases, and 15 bases lay between the germline ends. This CDR3 contains 15 residues. From germline, CDR1 is MNHNS and CDR2 SASEGT. As DNA, the CDR3 is TGTGCCAGCAGTGAAGTCGGGGGGCTTGGTGACGAGCAGTACTTC. The encoded protein is CASSEVGGLGDEQYF.

This clonotype was observed at least ten times. This chain joins TRBV29-1 and TRBJ1-1; TRBD1 might be the D (5 bases). Trimming shortened V by 6 bases and J by 1 base, and 18 bases separated the two germline ends. The CDR3 has 15 amino acids. The germline gives CDR1 SQVTM, CDR2 ANQGSEA. The CDR3 loop reads CSVATSGASNTEAFF. In DNA, the CDR3 is TGCAGCGTCGCCACAAGCGGGGCCTCGAACACTGAAGCTTTCTTT.

This clonotype has a count of ten or more. This may be a read error, as it is one base from a much larger clone. The V call is TRBV7-2, the J call TRBJ1-6; D call uncertain. CDR3 length: 12 amino acids. Germline V gene lookup returns CDR1 SGHTA and CDR2 FQGNSA. The CDR3 bases are TGTGCCGGCAGCCCCCGGCATTCACCCCTCCACTTT. It translates to CAGSPRHSPLHF.

This clonotype was counted at least ten times. The chain employs TRBV7-2 and TRBJ1-6, with TRBD1 matching over 9 bases. This CDR3 is built from 16 residues. Trimming took 4 bases from V and 7 from J; bases not matched to a gene: 8. Germline V gene sequence: CDR1 SGHTA, CDR2 FQGNSA. CDR3 sequence (DNA): TGTGCCAGCAGCTCTAACCGGGACAGGGTCAATTCACCCCTCCACTTT. Translating gives CASSSNRDRVNSPLHF.

Ten or more counts support this clonotype. J is TRBJ1-2 and V is TRBV28, with D tentatively TRBD1 (5 bases). V was shortened by 4 bases and J by 7 bases, with 22 bases between the two germline ends. CDR3 length: 16 residues. CDR1 MDHEN and CDR2 SYDVKM come from the germline V gene. The chain's CDR3 is CASSSPTRSGGFGYTF. The CDR3 DNA reads TGTGCCAGCAGTTCGCCAACACGGAGCGGGGGGTTTGGCTACACCTTC.

Ten or more counts support this clonotype. The V call is TRBV6-1, the J call TRBJ1-5; perhaps TRBD1 as D (6 bases). CDR1 is MNHNS, CDR2 SASEGT, per germline. The V end lost 6 bases, the J end lost 4 bases, and 13 bases lay between the germline ends. The CDR3 has 14 residues. This CDR3 is CASRERQANQPQHF. The CDR3, as DNA: TGTGCCAGCAGAGAAAGACAGGCTAATCAGCCCCAGCATTTT.

This clonotype was recorded many times. The chain couples TRBV11-2 to TRBJ1-3; TRBD1 might be the D (5 bases). Trimming stripped 8 bases from V and 0 bases from J, with 11 bases between. Per germline, CDR1 SGHAT and CDR2 FQNNGV. This CDR3 comprises 14 residues. CDR3 amino acids: CASLGGASGNTIYF. The CDR3 bases are TGTGCCAGCTTGGGAGGGGCCTCTGGAAACACCATATATTTT.

CDR3 in amino acids: CASSKGQLYQETQYF. In DNA, the CDR3 is TGTGCCAGCAGTAAGGGACAGTTGTACCAAGAGACCCAGTACTTC. The chain carries TRBV6-1 and TRBJ2-5; 7 positions match TRBD1. The germline CDR1 and CDR2 sequences are MNHNS and SASEGT. The CDR3 is 15 residues long. The J segment lost 0 bases and the V segment lost 5 bases, leaving 6 bases of the junction unmatched.

This sequence joins TRBV12-3 or TRBV12-4 and TRBJ2-5; 8 positions match TRBD2. This CDR3 is 15 amino acids long. Trimming took 7 bases from V and 5 from J; bases not matched to a gene: 12. The CDR3 is CASKTEAGESETQYF. CDR3 DNA sequence: TGTGCCAGCAAAACAGAAGCGGGAGAGTCGGAGACCCAGTACTTC.

This clonotype was counted a few times. This chain connects TRBV6-1 to TRBJ2-7; no clear D gene. The germline V gene encodes CDR1 MNHNS and CDR2 SASEGT. The CDR3 totals 14 residues. The germline V and J ends were trimmed by 2 bases and 3 bases, with 11 bases remaining between them. As DNA, the CDR3 is TGTGCCAGCAGTGAACTTACAAGACACTACGAGCAGTACTTC. Its protein product is CASSELTRHYEQYF.

The V gene is TRBV24-1, the J gene TRBJ2-7; possibly TRBD2 for D (6 bases). This CDR3 comprises 15 residues. Between the trimmed V and J ends, which lost 2 bases and 2 bases, there was a span of 12 bases. Germline values: CDR1 KGHDR, CDR2 SFDVKD. The chain's CDR3 is CATSDSSGGPYEQYF. The CDR3 coding sequence is TGTGCCACCAGTGATTCTTCCGGGGGTCCCTACGAGCAGTACTTC.

This clonotype was seen ten or more times. The chain links TRBV15 to TRBJ1-3; 9 bases match TRBD1. The germline V gene encodes CDR1 LNHNV and CDR2 YYDKDF (reference sequence). The CDR3 has 19 amino acids. The V and J ends lost 5 bases and 0 bases, in that order; junction bases with no gene match: 14. The CDR3 DNA reads as TGTGCCACCAGCGGATCGGACAGGGGAAGATTCAACTCTGGAAACACCATATATTTT. Translation gives CATSGSDRGRFNSGNTIYF. Full variable domain (remainder filled in from reference TRBV15 and TRBJ1-3): DAMVIQNPRYQVTQFGKPVTLSCSQTLNHNVMYWYQQKSSQAPKLLFHYYDKDFNNEADTPDNFQSRRPNTSFCFLDIRSPGLGDTAMYLCATSGSDRGRFNSGNTIYFGEGSWLTVV.

The sample holds many counts of this clonotype. The gene calls are TRBV6-5 and TRBJ1-1; D unresolved. The CDR3 is 12 residues long. Trimming left V 4 bases short and J 2 bases short, with 5 bases between. Germline CDR1 reads MNHEY; CDR2 reads SVGAGI. The CDR3: CASSSHNTEAFF. In nucleotides, the CDR3 is TGTGCCAGCAGTTCCCATAACACTGAAGCTTTCTTT.

This clonotype came up many times. The chain joins TRBV6-2 or TRBV6-3 to TRBJ1-3; 7 nucleotides match TRBD1. J gave up 4 bases and V 0 bases, and 12 bases lay outside the gene matches. The CDR3 length is 18 residues. Germline lookup yields CDR1 MNHEY and CDR2 SVGEGT. CDR3 in amino acids: CASSYSGLNRGIGNTIYF. The CDR3 DNA follows: TGTGCCAGCAGTTACTCAGGCCTAAACAGGGGAATAGGAAACACCATATATTTT.

This clonotype was seen repeatedly, ten times or more. This rearrangement joins TRBV15 to TRBJ2-7; 9 bases fit TRBD1. CDR1 is LNHNV and CDR2 is YYDKDF in the germline V gene (reference sequence). The J segment lost 5 bases and the V segment lost 8 bases, leaving 16 bases of the junction unmatched. The CDR3 spans 16 residues. The CDR3 DNA sequence: TGTGCCACCGGGGCTCAAGCCGGGACAGGGTTTCACGAGCAGTACTTC. Translated: CATGAQAGTGFHEQYF. Based on the CDR3 plus reference TRBV15 and TRBJ2-7, the full variable domain is DAMVIQNPRYQVTQFGKPVTLSCSQTLNHNVMYWYQQKSSQAPKLLFHYYDKDFNNEADTPDNFQSRRPNTSFCFLDIRSPGLGDTAMYLCATGAQAGTGFHEQYFGPGTRLTVT.

This clonotype was recorded many times. This rearrangement joins TRBV29-1 to TRBJ1-1; possible D gene TRBD1, 6 bases. V dropped 7 bases and J dropped 5 bases, with 17 bases sitting between them. The germline CDR1 and CDR2 sequences are SQVTM and ANQGSEA. The CDR3 is 13 amino acids. CDR3 DNA sequence: TGCAGCGCCCGGGGGGTCAGGGGTACTGAAGCTTTCTTT. This sequence encodes CSARGVRGTEAFF. Together with reference TRBV29-1 and TRBJ1-1, the CDR3 gives the full variable domain: SAVISQKPSRDICQRGTSLTIQCQVDSQVTMMFWYRQQPGQSLTLIATANQGSEATYESGFVIDKFPISRPNLTFSTLTVSNMSPEDSSIYLCSARGVRGTEAFFGQGTRLTVV.

This clonotype was seen at least ten times. The J gene is TRBJ2-7, the V gene TRBV7-2; no reliable D call. V was clipped by 5 bases and J by 2 bases, with 10 bases between them. The germline gives CDR1 SGHTA, CDR2 FQGNSA. The CDR3 runs to 13 residues. For the CDR3, the DNA is TGTGCCAGCAGCGCTCCAGACACCTACGAGCAGTACTTC. This translates into CASSAPDTYEQYF.

This clonotype was counted ten times or more. The V and J genes are TRBV7-9 and TRBJ1-1; D perhaps matches TRBD1 (5 bases). CDR3 length equals 11 residues. The V and J ends lost 11 bases and 3 bases respectively, with 10 bases between them. The germline V gene encodes CDR1 SEHNR and CDR2 FQNEAQ (reference sequence). The CDR3: CAWGEHTEAFF. The CDR3 DNA is TGTGCCTGGGGGGAGCACACTGAAGCTTTCTTT.

The chain links TRBV12-3 or TRBV12-4 to TRBJ1-1; no firm D call. The CDR3 is 14 residues long. V lost 5 bases, J lost 4 bases, and 14 bases lay in between. The CDR3, as DNA: TGTGCCAGCAGTCCCGATCGGGTCTCCACTGAAGCTTTCTTT. This gives the protein CASSPDRVSTEAFF.